The present T cell receptor beta chain was sequenced within a study of beta chain features in type 1 diabetes. Study observations and caveats: The study found that naive, central memory and Treg TCRB repertoires appeared more similar in patients than in healthy donors. Among type 1 diabetes patients, VDJ junctions had fewer insertions and more deletions.

Of note for this clone: Its cognate antigen is unknown.

The whole isolated RNA underwent reverse transcription, so sequencing captured expressed TCRB transcripts. Profiling relied on immunoSEQ multiplex PCR, and the TCRdb table lists in-frame clones only, not all of them. The top ten clones hold 0.07% to 0.095% of a sample with about 620,000 clones, less than 20% of them seen once. CDR1 is KGHSH, CDR2 LQKENI, per germline. V lost 3 bases to trimming and J lost 8 bases; unmatched junction nucleotides: 7. CDR3 length: 14 amino acids. Sorting based on CD45RO/CCR7/CD25/CD127/CD95/CD27 separated CD4+ naive, central memory, regulatory and stem cell-like memory cells.

The J gene is TRBJ2-5, the V gene TRBV18; 9 positions match TRBD1. Sequencing used naive CD4+ T cells from blood. This TCR was recovered from a young man in good health. The CDR3, as DNA: TGTGCCAGCTCACCTGGACGGGACAGGGTAACCCAGTACTTC. Translating gives CASSPGRDRVTQYF.